The 25 T cell receptor beta chains reported below all come from one sample, sequenced in a study of shared clonotypes between healthy human individuals. Naive CD8 populations comprised CD45RO-negative cells positively selected for CCR7, excluding terminally differentiated effector memory CD45RA+ cells. The method was immunoSEQ multiplex PCR; TCRdb's version includes in-frame clones alone and lacks a portion of them. The top ten hold approximately 0.3% of the sample, which has 630,000 or so clones, roughly 98% seen once. Sequencing was done on a sample of naive CD8+ T cells sorted from blood. Receptors were obtained from a man aged 30 to 39 in good health.

Note on this clone: The same CDR3 arises from other DNA sequences in this sample as well. This chain connects TRBV6-5 to TRBJ2-1; TRBD2 is a possible D gene (5 bases). Germline assignment: CDR1 MNHEY and CDR2 SVGAGI. V lost 2 bases and J 0 bases, leaving 5 bases between the germline ends. There are 14 residues in the CDR3. The chain's CDR3 is CASSYGSSYNEQFF. The DNA for the CDR3 is TGTGCCAGCAGTTACGGGAGCTCCTACAATGAGCAGTTCTTC.

The J gene is TRBJ2-1, the V gene TRBV18; D is possibly TRBD2 (5 bases). Trimming shortened V by 3 bases and J by 10 bases, and 13 bases separated the two germline ends. Germline values: CDR1 KGHSH, CDR2 LQKENI. The CDR3 is made up of 13 amino acids. Here the CDR3 reads CASSPPSMEEQFF. The CDR3 DNA is TGTGCCAGCTCACCTCCTAGCATGGAAGAGCAGTTCTTC.

This chain connects TRBV13 to TRBJ2-3; 7 positions agree with TRBD2. Germline V gives CDR1 PRHDT, CDR2 FYEKMQ (reference sequence). Trimming removed 2 bases from V and 3 bases from J; junction bases left unmatched: 5. The CDR3 runs 15 residues. CDR3 DNA: TGTGCCAGCAGCTTACAGGGCGGGAGTACAGATACGCAGTATTTT. Protein: CASSLQGGSTDTQYF.

The chain links TRBV19 to TRBJ2-7, with a possible D match to TRBD1 (6 bases). V gave up 3 bases and J gave up 6 bases, with 18 bases separating them. In germline, CDR1 is LNHDA, CDR2 SQIVND (reference sequence). This CDR3 contains 15 residues. The CDR3 DNA reads TGTGCCAGTAGTATTATGACAGGATCTATGGCCGAGCAGTACTTC. It codes for CASSIMTGSMAEQYF.

The chain has TRBV2 and TRBJ2-7, with no clear D. The CDR3 extends over 16 amino acids. V gave up 2 bases and J gave up 0 bases, with 14 bases separating them. From germline, CDR1 is SNHLY and CDR2 FYNNEI. CDR3 protein: CASSELGSTRSYEQYF. The CDR3 DNA follows: TGTGCCAGCAGTGAATTGGGTAGTACCCGCTCCTACGAGCAGTACTTC.

The rearrangement uses TRBV15 and TRBJ2-2; the D is unclear. Per the germline V gene, CDR1 is LNHNV and CDR2 is YYDKDF (reference sequence). V lost 5 bases and J 5 bases, leaving 6 bases between the germline ends. The CDR3 has 12 residues. CDR3 in DNA: TGTGCCACCAGCGCAAGTACCGGGGAGCTGTTTTTT. The encoded protein is CATSASTGELFF.

The rearrangement joins TRBV7-9 to TRBJ1-2, with D unclear. Germline lookup yields CDR1 SEHNR and CDR2 FQNEAQ (reference sequence). The CDR3 length is 13 residues. V was shortened by 10 bases and J by 3 bases, with 15 bases between the two germline ends. CDR3 residues: CATTLRRDYGYTF. CDR3 in DNA: TGTGCCACTACCTTGCGGAGGGACTATGGCTACACCTTC. Full variable domain (rest looked up from reference TRBV7-9 and TRBJ1-2): DTGVSQNPRHKITKRGQNVTFRCDPISEHNRLYWYRQTLGQGPEFLTYFQNEAQLEKSRLLSDRFSAERPKGSFSTLEIQRTEQGDSAMYLCATTLRRDYGYTFGSGTRLTVV.

The chain combines TRBV5-4 with TRBJ2-3; 13 nucleotides align to TRBD2. Germline V gene lookup returns CDR1 SGHNT and CDR2 YYREEE (reference sequence). V lost 4 bases and J lost 3; bases outside the gene matches: 2. This CDR3 has 15 amino acids. The CDR3 here is CASSRTSGSTDTQYF. DNA of the CDR3: TGTGCCAGCAGCCGGACTAGCGGGAGTACAGATACGCAGTATTTT. The full variable domain, its missing parts supplied by reference TRBV5-4 and TRBJ2-3, is ETGVTQSPTHLIKTRGQQVTLRCSSQSGHNTVSWYQQALGQGPQFIFQYYREEENGRGNFPPRFSGLQFPNYSSELNVNALELDDSALYLCASSRTSGSTDTQYFGPGTRLTVL.

The V call is TRBV11-1, the J call TRBJ2-1; 9 nucleotides match TRBD1. After removal of 5 bases from V and 10 bases from J, the junction contained 12 bases not matched to a gene. This CDR3 is built from 15 residues. From germline, CDR1 is SGHAT and CDR2 FQDESV (reference sequence). DNA of the CDR3: TGTGCCAGCAGCGAGTATAGAGGACAGGGGTGGGAGCAGTTCTTC. Protein sequence: CASSEYRGQGWEQFF. Together with reference TRBV11-1 and TRBJ2-1, the CDR3 gives the full variable domain: EAEVAQSPRYKITEKSQAVAFWCDPISGHATLYWYRQILGQGPELLVQFQDESVVDDSQLPKDRFSAERLKGVDSTLKIQPAELGDSAMYLCASSEYRGQGWEQFFGPGTRLTVL.

V usage is TRBV7-8 and J usage is TRBJ2-2; D not certain. The CDR3 length is 16 residues. V was clipped by 5 bases and J by 5 bases, with 18 bases between them. Germline V gives CDR1 SGHVS, CDR2 FQNEAQ. CDR3 region: CASSQRPQDLTGELFF. DNA of the CDR3: TGTGCCAGCAGCCAAAGACCCCAGGACCTGACCGGGGAGCTGTTTTTT. The whole variable domain, remainder taken from reference TRBV7-8 and TRBJ2-2, is GAGVSQSPRYKVAKRGQDVALRCDPISGHVSLFWYQQALGQGPEFLTYFQNEAQLDKSGLPSDRFFAERPEGSVSTLKIQRTQQEDSAVYLCASSQRPQDLTGELFFGEGSRLTVL.

The chain couples TRBV9 to TRBJ2-7; the match to TRBD1 covers 9 bases. The germline V gene has CDR1 SGDLS and CDR2 YYNGEE. After removal of 2 bases from V and 6 bases from J, the junction contained 9 bases not matched to a gene. CDR3 length equals 15 residues. The CDR3 region is CASSVLDRGTGEQYF. In DNA, the CDR3 is TGTGCCAGCAGCGTTCTAGACAGGGGGACTGGCGAGCAGTACTTC. Looking up the rest from reference TRBV9 and TRBJ2-7 gives the full variable domain: DSGVTQTPKHLITATGQRVTLRCSPRSGDLSVYWYQQSLDQGLQFLIQYYNGEERAKGNILERFSAQQFPDLHSELNLSSLELGDSALYFCASSVLDRGTGEQYFGPGTRLTVT.

The CDR3 spells CATSRETGQAYEQYF. The CDR3 bases are TGTGCCACCAGCAGGGAAACAGGACAGGCCTACGAGCAGTACTTC. The chain uses TRBV15 and TRBJ2-7; 7 bases are shared with TRBD1. After removal of 3 bases from V and 2 bases from J, the junction contained 7 bases not matched to a gene. CDR3 length: 15 amino acids. Germline V gene lookup returns CDR1 LNHNV and CDR2 YYDKDF (reference sequence).

V is TRBV28 and J is TRBJ1-5; D perhaps matches TRBD1 (5 bases). Germline CDR1 MDHEN, CDR2 SYDVKM. CDR3 size: 14 residues. Trimming stripped 5 bases from V and 3 bases from J, with 11 bases between. CDR3 bases: TGTGCCAGCAGTCACCGGGACGTCAATCAGCCCCAGCATTTT. This encodes CASSHRDVNQPQHF.

The CDR3 DNA reads TGTGCCAGCATGTTACAGGGGTTCGGAAACACCATATATTTT. This codes for CASMLQGFGNTIYF. The chain has TRBV6-5 and TRBJ1-3, with 7 bases aligning to TRBD1. The CDR3 length is 14 residues. V was pared by 7 bases and J by 4 bases, with 7 bases of the junction left unmatched. Germline CDR1 MNHEY, CDR2 SVGAGI.

The chain joins TRBV7-6 to TRBJ2-5; TRBD2 agrees at 9 bases. CDR1 and CDR2 from the germline V gene are SGHVS and FNYEAQ. This CDR3 contains 17 residues. The junction had 11 bases not matched to a gene; V was cut back by 5 bases and J by 1 base. The CDR3: CASSLRSGGRGQETQYF. In nucleotides, the CDR3 is TGTGCCAGCAGCCTTAGGTCGGGCGGGAGGGGCCAAGAGACCCAGTACTTC.

This chain links TRBV6-6 with TRBJ1-1; 7 nucleotides agree with TRBD1. This CDR3 has 14 amino acids. Germline CDR1 is MNHNY and CDR2 is SVGAGI (reference sequence). The V segment lost 5 bases and the J segment 4 bases; nucleotides outside the gene matches: 7. The CDR3 sequence: CASSPRGQITEAFF. Written as DNA, the CDR3 is TGTGCCAGCAGTCCCCGGGGACAGATCACTGAAGCTTTCTTT.

This clone was found once. J is TRBJ2-1 and V is TRBV7-9; unclear D gene. Trimming removed 4 bases from V and 10 bases from J, with 11 bases in between. Germline V gene lookup returns CDR1 SEHNR and CDR2 FQNEAQ (reference sequence). CDR3 length equals 12 residues. CDR3 DNA sequence: TGTGCCAGCAGCTCTGGGCTCCCGGAGCAGTTCTTC. This translates into CASSSGLPEQFF.

The chain carries TRBV7-9 and TRBJ2-1; D is undetermined. There are 16 residues in the CDR3. The germline gives CDR1 SEHNR, CDR2 FQNEAQ (reference sequence). Trimming removed 5 bases from V and 0 bases from J, with 14 bases in between. The CDR3 protein is CASSPPWSSSYNEQFF. The CDR3 DNA follows: TGTGCCAGCAGCCCACCTTGGTCCAGCTCCTACAATGAGCAGTTCTTC.

V gene TRBV13 combines with J gene TRBJ2-5, with 7 bases aligning to TRBD1. V was pared by 5 bases and J by 3 bases, with 9 bases of the junction left unmatched. Germline V gene data show CDR1 as PRHDT and CDR2 as FYEKMQ (reference sequence). CDR3 length equals 15 residues. CDR3 in amino acids: CASSPWGQPEETQYF. Here the CDR3 DNA reads TGTGCCAGCAGCCCATGGGGACAGCCAGAAGAGACCCAGTACTTC. Supplemented by reference TRBV13 and TRBJ2-5, the full variable domain reads AAGVIQSPRHLIKEKRETATLKCYPIPRHDTVYWYQQGPGQDPQFLISFYEKMQSDKGSIPDRFSAQQFSDYHSELNMSSLELGDSALYFCASSPWGQPEETQYFGPGTRLLVL.

The chain combines TRBV6-5 with TRBJ2-2; D possibly corresponds to TRBD1 (6 bases). The CDR3 is made up of 12 amino acids. The V end was cut by 5 bases, the J end by 9 bases, with 10 bases between. Per germline, CDR1 MNHEY and CDR2 SVGAGI. The CDR3 bases are TGTGCCAGCAGTCCACAGGGCAGGGAGCTGTTTTTT. This sequence encodes CASSPQGRELFF.

The chain is built from TRBV19 and TRBJ2-1; no clear D. Deletions cut 1 base from V and 2 bases from J, with 18 bases between. Germline V gives CDR1 LNHDA, CDR2 SQIVND (reference sequence). CDR3 size: 18 residues. CDR3 DNA sequence: TGTGCCAGTAGTATAGTGAGGAGATTAGACCGGGCCTACAATGAGCAGTTCTTC. Its translation: CASSIVRRLDRAYNEQFF.

This sequence joins TRBV7-9 and TRBJ2-5; tentative D call: TRBD2 (5 bases). Germline V gene lookup returns CDR1 SEHNR and CDR2 FQNEAQ (reference sequence). V shed 6 bases and J shed 4 bases, with 9 bases lying between them. The CDR3 sequence is 12 residues long. The CDR3 reads CASRDSSETQYF. CDR3 nucleotides: TGTGCCAGCAGGGACTCTTCAGAGACCCAGTACTTC. Combining the CDR3 with reference TRBV7-9 and TRBJ2-5 gives the whole variable domain DTGVSQNPRHKITKRGQNVTFRCDPISEHNRLYWYRQTLGQGPEFLTYFQNEAQLEKSRLLSDRFSAERPKGSFSTLEIQRTEQGDSAMYLCASRDSSETQYFGPGTRLLVL.

The rearrangement uses TRBV7-9 and TRBJ2-7, with 8 bases identical to TRBD2. This CDR3 is 14 amino acids long. Germline CDR1 is SEHNR and CDR2 is FQNEAQ (reference sequence). J lost 3 bases, V lost 10 bases, and 11 bases had no gene match. CDR3 sequence: CATGGASGNYEQYF. DNA for the CDR3: TGTGCCACCGGGGGGGCTAGCGGAAACTACGAGCAGTACTTC.

The gene calls are TRBV7-6 and TRBJ2-1; D is ambiguous. V dropped 4 bases and J dropped 5 bases, with 3 bases sitting between them. This CDR3 contains 11 residues. Germline assignment: CDR1 SGHVS and CDR2 FNYEAQ. The chain's CDR3 is CASSSNNEQFF. The CDR3 DNA reads TGTGCCAGCAGCTCAAACAATGAGCAGTTCTTC.

This sequence joins TRBV10-2 and TRBJ2-7; 10 positions agree with TRBD1. CDR1 is WSHSY, CDR2 SAAADI, per germline. V was pared by 6 bases and J by 5 bases, with 19 bases of the junction left unmatched. There are 18 residues in the CDR3. The CDR3 loop reads CASSLLLTSGTGADEQYF. CDR3 DNA sequence: TGCGCCAGCAGCCTCTTACTGACATCCGGGACAGGGGCGGACGAGCAGTACTTC.